This T cell receptor (beta chain) was retrieved from a study of blood T cell repertoires in COVID-19. Study as a whole: The cDNA or gDNA used as material had been derived from T cells, B-cell-depleted T cells, or PBMCs.

Clones were read by immunoSEQ multiplex PCR, and TCRdb kept only the in-frame ones, dropping some. The repertoire holds a few hundred thousand clones, with nearly 90% as singletons. The CDR3 runs 13 residues. CDR1 and CDR2 from the germline V gene are LNHDA and SQIVND (reference sequence). V lost 5 bases, J lost 1 base, and 8 bases lay in between. Participant-given clinical history determined each cohort assignment. About this clone itself: The sample contains more than one DNA sequence encoding this CDR3.

Sequencing was done on a sample of PBMCs or T cells enriched from blood (not recorded which). This sequence was found in a woman aged 25 to 39 who had recovered from COVID-19. The rearrangement links TRBV19 to TRBJ1-1; possibly TRBD1 for D (5 bases). The CDR3 sequence is CASSRGGNTEAFF. CDR3 DNA: TGTGCCAGTAGTCGCGGGGGGAACACTGAAGCTTTCTTT.